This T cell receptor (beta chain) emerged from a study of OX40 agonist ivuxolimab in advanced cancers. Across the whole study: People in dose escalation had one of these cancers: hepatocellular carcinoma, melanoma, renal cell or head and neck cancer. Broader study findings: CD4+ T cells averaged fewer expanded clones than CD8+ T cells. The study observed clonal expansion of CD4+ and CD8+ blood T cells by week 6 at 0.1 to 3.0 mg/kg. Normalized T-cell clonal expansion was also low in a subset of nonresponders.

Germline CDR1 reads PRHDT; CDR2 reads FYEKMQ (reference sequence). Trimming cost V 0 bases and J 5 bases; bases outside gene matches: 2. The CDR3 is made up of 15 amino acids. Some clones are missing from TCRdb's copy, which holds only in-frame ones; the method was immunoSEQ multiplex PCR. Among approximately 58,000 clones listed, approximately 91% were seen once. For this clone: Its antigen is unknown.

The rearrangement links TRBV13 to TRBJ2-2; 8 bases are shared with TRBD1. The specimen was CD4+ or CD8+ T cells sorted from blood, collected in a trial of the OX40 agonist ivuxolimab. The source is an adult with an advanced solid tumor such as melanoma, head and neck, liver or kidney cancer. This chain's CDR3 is CASSLGTGDTGELFF. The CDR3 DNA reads TGTGCCAGCAGCTTAGGGACAGGGGATACCGGGGAGCTGTTTTTT.